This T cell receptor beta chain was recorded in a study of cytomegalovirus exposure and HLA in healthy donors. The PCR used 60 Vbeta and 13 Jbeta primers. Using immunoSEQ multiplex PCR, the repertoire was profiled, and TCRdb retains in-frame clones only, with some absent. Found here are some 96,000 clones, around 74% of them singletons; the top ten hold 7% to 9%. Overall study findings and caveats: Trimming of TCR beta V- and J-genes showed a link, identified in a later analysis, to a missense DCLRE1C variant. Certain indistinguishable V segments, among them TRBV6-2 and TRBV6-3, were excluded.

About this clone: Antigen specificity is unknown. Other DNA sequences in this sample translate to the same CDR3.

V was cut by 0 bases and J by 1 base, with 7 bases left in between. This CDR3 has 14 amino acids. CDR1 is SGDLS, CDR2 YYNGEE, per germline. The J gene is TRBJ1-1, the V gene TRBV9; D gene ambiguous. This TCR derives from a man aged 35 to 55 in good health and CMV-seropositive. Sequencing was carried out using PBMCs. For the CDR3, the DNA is TGTGCCAGCAGCGTAGGGGCAGAGAACACTGAAGCTTTCTTT. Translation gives CASSVGAENTEAFF.